A selection of T cell receptor beta chains follows, all from one sample in a study of shared clonotypes between healthy human individuals. The method was immunoSEQ multiplex PCR; TCRdb's version includes in-frame clones alone and lacks a portion of them. The sample includes about 2.1 million clones, about 93% of them seen just once. The sample taken for sequencing was naive CD8+ T cells from PBMCs. The receptor set was obtained from a man between 18 and 29 years old in good health. Some clones in this sample may be carry-over from other donors' samples. CDR3s leave out the opening cysteine and the closing phenylalanine or tryptophan.

TRBV7-9	TRBJ1-2	ASSGGQSRLYGYT
TRBV9	TRBJ2-3	ASSLDPGLATDTQY
TRBV9	TRBJ2-2	ASSGGLAGNTGELF
TRBV2	TRBJ2-1	ASSGTGKASYNEQF
TRBV10-3	TRBJ2-1	AISESNTGTEDWTNEQF
TRBV15	TRBJ2-7	ATSRTVSSYEQY
TRBV6-5	TRBJ2-5	ASRQTSGWGETQY
TRBV15	TRBJ1-1	ATSRTDKNTEAF
TRBV5-1	TRBJ2-5	ASSWDGTSRETQY
TRBV10-1	TRBJ1-1	ASSESAGGLNTEAF
TRBV7-9	TRBJ1-3	ASSLVSGAGNTIY
TRBV6-1	TRBJ1-4	ASSEGWSSTNEKLF
TRBV7-9	TRBJ2-7	ASSFRLAGVYEQY
TRBV9	TRBJ1-1	ASSHSDEGNTEAF
TRBV27	TRBJ2-7	ASTGTGSREQY
TRBV27	TRBJ2-7	ASISSGTGGYEQY
TRBV2	TRBJ2-3	ASSVRGLAVNTDTQY
TRBV27	TRBJ2-1	ASSYDRMSYNEQF
TRBV6-5	TRBJ2-1	ASSPGRKVYNEQF
TRBV19	TRBJ2-3	AGGTGGTDTQY
TRBV4-2	TRBJ1-2	ASSQVSVFEGYT
TRBV6-6	TRBJ2-2	ASSDDGHAELF
TRBV7-9	TRBJ1-2	ASSGGPNYGYT
TRBV29-1	TRBJ1-2	SVQGFYGYT
TRBV14	TRBJ2-7	ASSQDRISYEQY
TRBV9	TRBJ2-2	ASSVGGRELF
TRBV29-1	TRBJ2-1	SALGLAFRNEQF
TRBV5-1	TRBJ2-7	ASSLSTGPGWSEQY
TRBV4-2	TRBJ1-4	ASSQTLAGGQHEKLF
TRBV5-1	TRBJ1-3	ASSLDNTSGNTIY
TRBV6-5	TRBJ1-2	ASSYGPNYGYT
TRBV7-2	TRBJ2-7	ASSLSGGAYEQY
TRBV28	TRBJ2-7	ASSLTTGTEQY
TRBV11-2	TRBJ2-5	ASSSTSEGLGGTQY
TRBV27	TRBJ1-2	ASSNGTSRAYGGYT